The present TCR beta chain was sequenced within a study of glioma-infiltrating T cells after dendritic cell vaccination (dated by TCRdb to the mid-2010s). Study-level background: Of the roughly 15 glioblastoma patients in the cohort, all drawn from Phase I and II dendritic cell vaccination trials, 9 were newly diagnosed and 6 had recurrent disease. Between the early 2000s and the early 2010s, patients were given autologous tumor lysate-pulsed dendritic cell vaccination. The vaccine consisted of monocyte-derived dendritic cells cultured less than eight days with IL-4 and GM-CSF, then pulsed overnight with autologous tumor lysate. Each patient got three intradermal injections of the dendritic cell vaccine, spaced at biweekly intervals, in the arm below the axilla. In glioblastoma patients vaccinated with dendritic cells, deep sequencing of TCR beta CDR3 regions served to measure tumor-infiltrating lymphocyte content and to compare repertoires between tumor and blood. Survival after dendritic cell vaccination was correlated with TCR sequencing metrics, such as TIL content and the overlap between tumor and blood repertoires.

Inclusive of the bounding cysteine and phenylalanine, the CDR3 is 12 residues long. The retained sequence is limited to the CDR3, 36 bases, with the frame set at the first base. V drops 5 bases and J drops 4 bases, leaving 6 bases in between. Per the germline V gene, SGDLS is the CDR1 and YYNGEE is the CDR2. Using the immunoSEQ assay, TCRB CDR3 regions were amplified from approximately 1.9 micrograms of genomic DNA, or from all available DNA when less than that was on hand. The multiplex PCR relied on 60 forward primers for TCR V beta segments and 13 reverse primers for J beta segments. To estimate the number of reads per starting template, synthetic control templates were added to each sample at limiting dilution. Reads of 87 bp were generated by sequencing on the Illumina HiSeq System. Under the source paper's analysis protocol: PCR and sequencing errors were removed by a nearest neighbor algorithm that merged closely related sequences. TCR overlap was measured as the percentage of unique tumor TCR beta sequences that were also present in the peripheral blood of the same patient. This immuneACCESS table, as held by TCRdb, lists in-frame sequences with V and J called but not all clones. Of the missing ones, under half trace to an unresolved V gene in checked studies; the others have no known cause. That table furnishes V, J and clone size, whereas the DNA furnished D and trimming. Present in this sample are under 30,000 clones, nearly 90% of which were seen just once. The ten biggest clones cover over 2.5% of the sample.

On this clone itself: This clone's antigen is unknown. No much larger clone exists at a distance of one base, and base qualities are not known.

General findings and caveats noted by the study authors: TCR clonality showed no direct relationship with survival, which suggests that a diverse polyclonal response may be important. Longer time to progression and overall survival after dendritic cell vaccination were predicted by higher estimated pretreatment TIL content. The TCR overlap response model with three groups was called speculative and said to need prospective validation. The cohort was small and heterogeneous, few patients had complete blood and tumor sets, and even fewer had initial-recurrent tumor pairs.

The time point label, as the study defines it: after dendritic cell vaccination, including at tumor progression/relapse. Patients were selected on the basis of adequate residual fresh-frozen tumor tissue and more than two years of available survival data. An isocitrate dehydrogenase mutation was not carried by any of the glioblastoma patients, although molecular status was otherwise variable. PBMC were collected before vaccination, two weeks after the third vaccination, and at tumor progression if progression occurred. The Qiagen DNeasy Blood extraction Kit was used to extract genomic DNA. The V gene is TRBV9 and the J gene is TRBJ2-2, with no reliable assignment of the D segment. The starting material was blood, obtained after dendritic cell vaccination. The TCR was taken from a human donor with glioblastoma. The bases are TGTGCCAGCAGAACTTCCACCGGGGAGCTGTTTTTT. This is translated as CASRTSTGELFF.